The sample holds a few counts of the clone carrying this T cell receptor beta chain. Its matching antigen is unknown. A far larger clone is off by one base, so a read error is likely. Other DNA sequences of this sample code for an identical CDR3. This CDR3 comprises 13 residues. Trimming shortened V by 6 bases and J by 1 base, and 10 bases separated the two germline ends. From germline, CDR1 is GTSNPN and CDR2 SVGIG (reference sequence). The data originate from a study of shared clonotypes between healthy human individuals. Study overall: A couple of female and a few male donors aged 18 to 49 were enrolled.

Investigators spread the genomic DNA of each subset evenly over several immunoSEQ plates. In the study's own analysis: Junction-only sequences produced by ImmunoSEQ had no quality scores, so filtering differed. Profiling relied on immunoSEQ multiplex PCR, and the TCRdb table lists in-frame clones only, not all of them. From that table come the V and J calls and clone size; the DNA was used to work out D and trimming. The sample comprises over 400,000 clones, over 75% of which are singletons, and about 13% rests with the top ten. Study-level results: The donor pool, a small one, limited the genetic and exposure-history diversity represented.

The V gene is TRBV30, the J gene TRBJ1-3, with no clear D. The clonotype originates from a woman in her thirties or forties in good health. Some clones in this sample may be carry-over from other donors' samples. The sample comprised PBMCs. This chain's CDR3 is CACHRGSGNTIYF. The CDR3 nucleotides are TGTGCCTGTCACCGCGGTTCTGGAAACACCATATATTTT.